This T cell receptor beta chain stems from a study of Graves' ophthalmopathy and Graves' hyperthyroidism. RNA served as the template for amplifying TCR beta CDR3 regions. HTBI primers were employed in first-round RT-PCR, then a second-round multiplex PCR followed. TCRdb passed the multiplex PCR reads through MiXCR, listing each CDR3 protein once. This repertoire shows around 1.1 million distinct CDR3 sequences, 36% found once; its top ten account for 11%. Diagnosis used clinical symptoms, serum thyroxine, TRAb, thyroid ultrasound and orbital computed tomography. General observations from the study: The study's model predicted ophthalmopathy progression at about 71% sensitivity and almost 75% specificity. Built on 13 signatures, a model told ophthalmopathy apart from stable hyperthyroidism with over 85% sensitivity and over 80% specificity.

This clonotype was counted a single time. Antigen unknown. The CDR3 has 16 residues. V lost 4 bases, J lost 6 bases, and 19 bases lay in between. Per germline, CDR1 MNHNY and CDR2 SVGAGI (reference sequence). Sequencing used peripheral blood or thyroid tissue (not recorded which). The source is an adult man with Graves' hyperthyroidism. The rearrangement links TRBV6-6 to TRBJ1-5; D may be TRBD1 (6 bases). The CDR3 sequence is CASSLSAAGARQPQHF. The CDR3 bases are TGTGCCAGCAGTTTATCAGCGGCAGGGGCTCGTCAGCCCCAGCATTTT.